The 2 T cell receptor beta chains below were found in one sample sequenced in a study of siplizumab effects on memory and regulatory T cells. The method was immunoSEQ multiplex PCR; TCRdb's version includes in-frame clones alone and lacks a portion of them. The top ten clones hold around 28% of a sample with about 72,000 clones, roughly 89% of them seen once. The source material was CD8+ T cells sorted from blood. The receptors originated from a human donor in good health.

This chain connects TRBV5-1 to TRBJ2-7; D unclear. Trimming cost V 1 base and J 3 bases, with 5 bases left between them. The CDR3 covers 12 residues. Germline V gene data show CDR1 as SGHRS and CDR2 as YFSETQ. CDR3 DNA sequence: TGCGCCAGCAGCTTGTTGGACTACGAGCAGTACTTC. It is translated as CASSLLDYEQYF.

The chain links TRBV7-9 to TRBJ2-1; tentatively, D is TRBD1 (6 bases). The V gene's germline CDR1 is SEHNR and CDR2 FQNEAQ (reference sequence). CDR3 length: 15 residues. V lost 5 bases and J 2 bases, leaving 13 bases between the germline ends. Written as DNA, the CDR3 is TGTGCCAGCAGCCGCCAGGGGAGCCCCTACAATGAGCAGTTCTTC. Translation: CASSRQGSPYNEQFF.